This T cell receptor (beta chain) was recorded in a study of cytomegalovirus exposure and HLA in healthy donors. Study-wide points: Among TCR beta chains, those listed as cytomegalovirus-associated numbered under 200.

PCR involved 60 Vbeta and 13 Jbeta primers. Profiled with immunoSEQ multiplex PCR; TCRdb holds only in-frame clones, not every one. The sample has more than 85,000 clones, 75% seen once. In the case of this clone: Its antigen is not identified.

There are 14 residues in the CDR3. Germline V CDR1 and CDR2: MGHDK, SYGVNS. Trimming pared 4 bases from V and 2 bases from J, leaving 10 bases between. The clonotype originates from a male donor in good health and CMV-seropositive. Material for sequencing was PBMCs. J is TRBJ2-3 and V is TRBV25-1, with a possible D match to TRBD2 (6 bases). The CDR3: CASSARGTTDTQYF. CDR3 sequence (DNA): TGTGCCAGCAGTGCACGGGGGACCACAGATACGCAGTATTTT.